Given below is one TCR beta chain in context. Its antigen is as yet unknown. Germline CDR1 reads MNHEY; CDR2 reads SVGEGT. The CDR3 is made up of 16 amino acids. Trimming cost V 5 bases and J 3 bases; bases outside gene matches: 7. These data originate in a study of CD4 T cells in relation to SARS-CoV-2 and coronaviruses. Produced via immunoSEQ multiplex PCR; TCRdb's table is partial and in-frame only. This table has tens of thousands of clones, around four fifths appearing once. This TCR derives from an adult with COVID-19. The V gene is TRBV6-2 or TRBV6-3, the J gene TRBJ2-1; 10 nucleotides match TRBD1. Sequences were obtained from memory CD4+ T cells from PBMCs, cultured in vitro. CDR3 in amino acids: CASSPGTGDGYNEQFF. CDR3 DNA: TGTGCCAGCAGTCCCGGGACAGGGGACGGCTACAATGAGCAGTTCTTC.